The 15 T cell receptor beta chains presented below share a single source sample, sequenced in a study of T cell responses to AZD1222 COVID-19 vaccine. Clones were sequenced by immunoSEQ multiplex PCR, and TCRdb holds only the in-frame ones, with some missing. The table records approximately 92,000 clones, 80% to 90% of them present only once. Source: peripheral blood, taken on day 0 of AZD1222 vaccination. These receptors were taken from an adult in good health.

The genes are TRBV27 and TRBJ1-1; D unclear. This CDR3 comprises 13 residues. In germline, CDR1 is MNHEY, CDR2 SMNVEV (reference sequence). V lost 3 bases and J 3 bases, leaving 8 bases between the germline ends. CDR3 sequence: CASSFSGYTEAFF. In DNA, the CDR3 is TGTGCCAGCAGTTTCTCCGGATACACTGAAGCTTTCTTT.

The J gene is TRBJ2-7, the V gene TRBV7-6; D call uncertain. The CDR3 is 15 residues long. The ends were cut back, 1 base at V and 3 bases at J, with 13 bases in the middle. Germline V gives CDR1 SGHVS, CDR2 FNYEAQ. The CDR3 loop is CASSLGSGIDYEQYF. The CDR3 region has the DNA TGTGCCAGCAGCTTAGGATCTGGGATAGACTACGAGCAGTACTTC.

This clone has only a few counts. CDR3 in amino acids: CASSQGTNSPLHF. DNA for the CDR3: TGTGCCAGTAGCCAGGGGACAAATTCACCCCTCCACTTT. The V gene is TRBV19, the J gene TRBJ1-6, with D tentatively TRBD1 (6 bases). The V end lost 6 bases, the J end lost 7 bases, and 10 bases lay between the germline ends. CDR3 size: 13 residues. CDR1 LNHDA and CDR2 SQIVND come from the germline V gene (reference sequence).

The chain uses TRBV18 and TRBJ2-7; a possible D gene is TRBD2 (5 bases). This CDR3 contains 12 residues. Germline V lookup: CDR1 KGHSH, CDR2 LQKENI. V gave up 3 bases and J gave up 9 bases, with 12 bases separating them. The CDR3 coding sequence is TGTGCCAGCTCACCCGGAGAGGGAGCGCAGTACTTC. Amino acids: CASSPGEGAQYF.

The chain employs TRBV7-2 and TRBJ2-7; 11 nucleotides match TRBD2. V was pared by 3 bases and J by 6 bases, with 13 bases of the junction left unmatched. The CDR3 has 17 amino acids. Germline assignment: CDR1 SGHTA and CDR2 FQGNSA. The CDR3 region has the DNA TGTGCCAGCAGCTTTGGATCCTCTCGACTAGCGGGAAGCGAGCAGTACTTC. Translation gives CASSFGSSRLAGSEQYF.

The chain combines TRBV27 with TRBJ2-7; 11 bases are shared with TRBD2. With 0 bases clipped from V and 2 bases from J, the junction kept 9 bases outside the gene matches. Germline V gives CDR1 MNHEY, CDR2 SMNVEV (reference sequence). The CDR3 has 18 residues. In DNA form, the CDR3 reads TGTGCCAGCAGTTTATCGACGCCTAGCGGGGGGTTACCCTACGAGCAGTACTTC. It encodes CASSLSTPSGGLPYEQYF.

The chain has TRBV3-1 (or the pseudogene TRBV3-2) and TRBJ1-5, with D possibly TRBD1 on 5 matching bases. This CDR3 has 14 amino acids. V gave up 7 bases and J gave up 1 base, with 11 bases separating them. Germline CDR1 and CDR2: LGHDT and YNNKEL (reference sequence). For the CDR3, the DNA is TGTGCCAGCACCCTTGGGGGGAGCAATCAGCCCCAGCATTTT. As protein: CASTLGGSNQPQHF.

The chain employs TRBV6-5 and TRBJ1-5; D unclear. This CDR3 is built from 13 residues. Germline V gene data show CDR1 as MNHEY and CDR2 as SVGAGI. The ends were cut back, 7 bases at V and 4 bases at J, with 11 bases in the middle. The CDR3 DNA reads as TGTGCCAGCACCCTGGATCCGAATCAGCCCCAGCATTTT. It encodes CASTLDPNQPQHF.

This rearrangement joins TRBV18 to TRBJ1-2; unclear D gene. Trimming pared 1 base from V and 2 bases from J, leaving 20 bases between. From germline, CDR1 is KGHSH and CDR2 LQKENI. The CDR3 covers 18 residues. The CDR3 loop is CASSPRGGPRNNNYGYTF. As DNA, the CDR3 is TGTGCCAGCTCACCACGGGGAGGGCCAAGAAACAACAACTATGGCTACACCTTC.

V gene TRBV3-1 (or the pseudogene TRBV3-2) combines with J gene TRBJ1-1; possible D gene TRBD1, 6 bases. V lost 6 bases, J lost 1 base, and 15 bases lay in between. The germline CDR1 and CDR2 sequences are LGHDT and YNNKEL (reference sequence). The CDR3 loop spans 15 amino acids. CDR3 sequence reads: CASRPQNRANTEAFF. The CDR3 DNA is TGTGCCAGCAGACCGCAAAACAGGGCGAACACTGAAGCTTTCTTT.

The J gene is TRBJ2-3, the V gene TRBV7-2; unclear D gene. V was cut by 4 bases and J by 0 bases, with 2 bases left in between. Germline V lookup: CDR1 SGHTA, CDR2 FQGNSA. The CDR3 sequence is 12 residues long. The CDR3 coding sequence is TGTGCCAGCAGCTCTAGCACAGATACGCAGTATTTT. Protein sequence: CASSSSTDTQYF.

The V and J genes are TRBV6-5 and TRBJ1-4, with D perhaps matching TRBD1 (6 bases). CDR3 size: 13 residues. Per germline, CDR1 MNHEY and CDR2 SVGAGI. V was pared by 7 bases and J by 7 bases, with 13 bases between. CDR3 region: CASTGARVEKLFF. The CDR3 DNA reads TGTGCCAGCACAGGGGCGCGGGTTGAAAAACTGTTTTTT.

The chain links TRBV4-1 to TRBJ1-6, with D perhaps TRBD1 (6 bases). V shed 4 bases and J shed 6 bases, with 16 bases lying between them. This CDR3 contains 16 residues. Germline V gene data show CDR1 as MGHRA and CDR2 as YSYEKL. The CDR3 nucleotides read TGCGCCAGCAGCCGTGACCCAGGGGTCGGTAATTCACCCCTCCACTTT. Protein product: CASSRDPGVGNSPLHF.

The rearrangement joins TRBV30 to TRBJ2-3; the match to TRBD2 covers 11 bases. V lost 1 base to trimming and J lost 8 bases; unmatched junction nucleotides: 2. From germline, CDR1 is GTSNPN and CDR2 SVGIG (reference sequence). The CDR3 covers 13 residues. The DNA for the CDR3 is TGTGCCTGGAGTGGGCTAGCGGGAGGTACGCAGTATTTT. This sequence encodes CAWSGLAGGTQYF.

This clone appeared once. The chain has TRBV5-4 and TRBJ2-7; D is unresolved. Trimming took 0 bases from V and 2 from J, leaving 9 bases between them. Germline CDR1 reads SGHNT; CDR2 reads YYREEE (reference sequence). This CDR3 is built from 14 residues. The CDR3, as DNA: TGTGCCAGCAGCTTGGCCGGAAGCCCCTACGAGCAGTACTTC. Residues: CASSLAGSPYEQYF.